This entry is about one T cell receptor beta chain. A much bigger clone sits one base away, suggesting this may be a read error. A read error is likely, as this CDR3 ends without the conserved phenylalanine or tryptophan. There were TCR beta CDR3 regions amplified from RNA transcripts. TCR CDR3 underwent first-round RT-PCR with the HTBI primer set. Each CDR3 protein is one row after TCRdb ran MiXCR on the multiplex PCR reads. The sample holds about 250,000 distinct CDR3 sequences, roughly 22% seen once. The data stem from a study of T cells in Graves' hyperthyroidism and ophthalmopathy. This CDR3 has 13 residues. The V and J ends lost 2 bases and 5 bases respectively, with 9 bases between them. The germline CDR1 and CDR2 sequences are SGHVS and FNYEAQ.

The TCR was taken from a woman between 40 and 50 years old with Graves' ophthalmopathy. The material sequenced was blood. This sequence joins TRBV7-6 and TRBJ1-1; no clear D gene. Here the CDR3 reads CASSLRRGTEAFI. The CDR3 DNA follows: TGTGCCAGCAGCTTAAGGCGCGGGACTGAAGCTTTCATT.